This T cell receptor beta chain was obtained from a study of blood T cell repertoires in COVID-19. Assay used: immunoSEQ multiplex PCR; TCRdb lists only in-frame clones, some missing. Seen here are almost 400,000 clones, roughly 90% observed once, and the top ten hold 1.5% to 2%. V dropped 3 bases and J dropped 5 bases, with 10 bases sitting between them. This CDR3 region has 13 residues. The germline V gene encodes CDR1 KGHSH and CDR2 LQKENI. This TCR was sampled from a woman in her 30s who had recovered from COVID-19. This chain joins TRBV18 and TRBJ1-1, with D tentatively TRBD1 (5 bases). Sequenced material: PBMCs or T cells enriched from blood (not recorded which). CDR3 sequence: CASSPRQITEAFF. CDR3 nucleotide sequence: TGTGCCAGCTCACCCCGACAGATTACTGAAGCTTTCTTT.